This T cell receptor beta chain was sequenced for a study of cytomegalovirus exposure and HLA in healthy donors. Regarding the study as a whole: Per a later analysis, HLA-associated TCR beta chains showed more clonal expansion than other, equally common TCR beta chains. Later on, an analysis found that several of the most significant clusters appeared to be linked to common viral pathogens, which included parvovirus B19.

Note on this clone: Its specificity is not known.

PCR primers comprised 60 Vbeta and 13 Jbeta primers. Clones were sequenced by immunoSEQ multiplex PCR, and TCRdb holds only the in-frame ones, with some missing. The sample holds some 190,000 clones, 65% to 80% seen once. CDR1 and CDR2 (germline): SGHTA, FQGNSA. Trimming removed 3 bases at V and 0 bases at J, with 10 bases between. The CDR3 is made up of 15 amino acids. Sequenced material: PBMCs. The rearrangement links TRBV7-2 to TRBJ2-3; a weak D match, TRBD2 (7 bases). The sequence came from a young man in good health and CMV-seropositive. The CDR3, as DNA: TGTGCCAGCAGCTTTCGGGGGGCTAGCACAGATACGCAGTATTTT. It codes for CASSFRGASTDTQYF.